This T cell receptor beta chain was identified during a study of vaccination and CD4 T cells after COVID-19. CDR1 is DFQATT, CDR2 SNEGSKA, per germline (reference sequence). The ends were cut back, 2 bases at V and 5 bases at J, with 18 bases in the middle. CDR3 length equals 15 residues. Sequenced with the Oncomine TCR Beta short-read assay was DNA taken from cultured CD4+ T cells. TCRdb passed the PCR reads through MiXCR, listing each CDR3 protein once. The table shows more than 9,500 distinct CDR3 sequences, with 59% occurring only once. Study findings and constraints: Convalescent patient numbers were relatively low, with no early post-infection timepoints. In convalescent patients, 304 of 307 vaccine-specific clones were mono-reactive for SARS-CoV-2 spike.

The sample's treatment: approximately 9-day PBMC culture with coronavirus spike peptide pools or control peptides (ViraFEST assay). This clonotype showed up just a few times. Antigen unknown. The receptor was isolated from a human donor who had recovered from COVID-19. The rearrangement joins TRBV20-1 to TRBJ2-5, with D possibly TRBD2 on 5 matching bases. The material sequenced was CD4+ T cells from blood, cultured in vitro. CDR3 DNA: TGCAGTGCTAGACTTTCCCTGAGCGGCCGGGAGACCCAGTACTTC. Translated: CSARLSLSGRETQYF.